The entry below gives a single TCR beta chain sequence along with its context. Germline CDR1 ENHRY, CDR2 SYGVKD. V lost 6 bases and J lost 5; bases outside the gene matches: 5. The CDR3 is 16 amino acids. The sample comes from a study of blood T cell repertoires in COVID-19. Per the authors' pipeline: Reference gene primers were amplified, and this amplification served to estimate nucleated cell counts. The table came from immunoSEQ multiplex PCR; TCRdb's copy has only in-frame clones and leaves some out. V and J calls and clone size are those listed in that table; D and trimming were worked out from the DNA. The sample comprises about 42,000 clones, 85% of which are singletons, and under 7% rests with the top ten.

This sequence joins TRBV10-3 and TRBJ2-1; 15 bases are shared with TRBD2. The sequencing input was peripheral blood. The TCR sequence derives from a man between 50 and 59 years old with active COVID-19. In DNA form, the CDR3 reads TGTGCCATCAGCGCCCGGACTAGCGGGGGGGACAATGAGCAGTTCTTC. This translates into CAISARTSGGDNEQFF.